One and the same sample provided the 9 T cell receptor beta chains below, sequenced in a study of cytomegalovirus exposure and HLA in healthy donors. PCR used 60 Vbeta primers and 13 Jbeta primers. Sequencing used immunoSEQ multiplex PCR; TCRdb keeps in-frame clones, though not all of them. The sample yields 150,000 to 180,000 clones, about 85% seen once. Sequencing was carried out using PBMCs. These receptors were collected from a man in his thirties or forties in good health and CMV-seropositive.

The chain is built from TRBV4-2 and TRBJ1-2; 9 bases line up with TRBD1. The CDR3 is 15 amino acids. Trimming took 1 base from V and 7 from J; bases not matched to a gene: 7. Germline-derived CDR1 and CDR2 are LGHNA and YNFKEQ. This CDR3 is CASSQAADRGRGYTF. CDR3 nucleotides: TGTGCCAGCAGCCAAGCCGCGGACAGGGGTCGTGGCTACACCTTC.

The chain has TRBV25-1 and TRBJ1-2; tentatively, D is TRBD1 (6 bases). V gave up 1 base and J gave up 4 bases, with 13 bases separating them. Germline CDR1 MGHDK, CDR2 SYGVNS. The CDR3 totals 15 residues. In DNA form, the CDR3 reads TGTGCCAGCAGTGAATTCGGGGGGCCCGGCTATGGCTACACCTTC. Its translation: CASSEFGGPGYGYTF.

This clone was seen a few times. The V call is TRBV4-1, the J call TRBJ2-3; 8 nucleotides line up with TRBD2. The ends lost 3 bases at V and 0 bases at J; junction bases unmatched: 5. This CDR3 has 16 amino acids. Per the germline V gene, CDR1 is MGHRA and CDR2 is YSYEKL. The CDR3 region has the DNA TGCGCCAGCAGCCAGTTTAGCGGGGCAAGCACAGATACGCAGTATTTT. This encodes CASSQFSGASTDTQYF.

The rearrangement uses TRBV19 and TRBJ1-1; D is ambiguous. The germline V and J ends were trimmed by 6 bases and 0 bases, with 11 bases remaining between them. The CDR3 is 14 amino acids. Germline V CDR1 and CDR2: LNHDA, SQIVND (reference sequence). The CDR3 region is CASRDTAMNTEAFF. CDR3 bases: TGTGCCAGTAGGGATACAGCAATGAACACTGAAGCTTTCTTT.

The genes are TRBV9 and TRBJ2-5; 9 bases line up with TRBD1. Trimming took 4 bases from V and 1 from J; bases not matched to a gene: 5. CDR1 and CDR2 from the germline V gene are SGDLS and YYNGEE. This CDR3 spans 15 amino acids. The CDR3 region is CASSPRDRAQETQYF. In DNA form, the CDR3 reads TGTGCCAGCAGCCCCCGGGACAGGGCCCAAGAGACCCAGTACTTC.

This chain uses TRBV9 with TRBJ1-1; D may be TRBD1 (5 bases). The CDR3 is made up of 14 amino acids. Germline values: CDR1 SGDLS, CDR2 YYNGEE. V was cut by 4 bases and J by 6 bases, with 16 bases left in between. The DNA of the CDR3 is TGTGCCAGCAGCCCCAGTGGGGGGGAAGCTGAAGCTTTCTTT. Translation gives CASSPSGGEAEAFF.

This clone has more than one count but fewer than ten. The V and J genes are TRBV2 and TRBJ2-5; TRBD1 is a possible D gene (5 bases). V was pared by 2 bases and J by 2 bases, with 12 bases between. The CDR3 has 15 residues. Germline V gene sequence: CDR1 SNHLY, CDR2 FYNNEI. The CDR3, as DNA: TGTGCCAGCAGTGAATCGCAGGGATGGCAAGAGACCCAGTACTTC. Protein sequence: CASSESQGWQETQYF.

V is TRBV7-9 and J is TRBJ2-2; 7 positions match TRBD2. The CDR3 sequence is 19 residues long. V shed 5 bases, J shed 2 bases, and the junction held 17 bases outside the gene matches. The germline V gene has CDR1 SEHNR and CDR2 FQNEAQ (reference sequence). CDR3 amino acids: CASSLGMGRERKNTGELFF. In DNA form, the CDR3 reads TGTGCCAGCAGCCTCGGCATGGGGCGGGAGAGGAAAAACACCGGGGAGCTGTTTTTT.

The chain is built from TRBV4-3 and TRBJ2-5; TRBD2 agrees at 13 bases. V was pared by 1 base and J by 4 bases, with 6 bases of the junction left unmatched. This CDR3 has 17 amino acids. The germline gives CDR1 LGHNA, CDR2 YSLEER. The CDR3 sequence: CASSQGAGLAGRETQYF. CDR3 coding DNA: TGCGCCAGCAGCCAAGGGGCGGGACTAGCGGGGAGAGAGACCCAGTACTTC.